The sequence of this T cell receptor (beta chain) was determined in a study of cytomegalovirus exposure and HLA in healthy donors. In regard to this clone: Its matching antigen is unknown.

Findings of the study overall: TCR sequences were mostly rare, though some public TCRs occurred in many donors. HLA alleles were associated with 15,000 to 20,000 TCR beta sequences in a later analysis at 0.05 false discovery rate. Segments of the TCR beta V type were, in most cases, productive about 87% or about 30% of the time in an earlier analysis.

Germline trimming cut 6 bases from V and 8 bases from J; bases unmatched to any gene: 13. The CDR3 length is 15 residues. The V gene's germline CDR1 is MNHNS and CDR2 SASEGT. Primers included in the PCR were 60 Vbeta and 13 Jbeta primers. Profiling relied on immunoSEQ multiplex PCR, and the TCRdb table lists in-frame clones only, not all of them. The sample has more than 100,000 clones, roughly 60% seen once. Source material: PBMCs. The chain joins TRBV6-1 to TRBJ2-1; 7 bases fit TRBD2. This TCR was recovered from a woman aged 40 to 49 in good health and CMV-seronegative. The CDR3, as DNA: TGTGCCAGCAGACTGTTCGGACTAGTAACATATGAGCAGTTCTTC. Its protein is CASRLFGLVTYEQFF.